Presented here are 26 T cell receptor beta chains from one specimen sequenced in a study of T-cell reconstitution after alpha-beta-depleted transplantation in children. Unique molecular identifiers were used in preparing the TCRbeta library. From the PCR reads, TCRdb called clonotypes with MiXCR, one entry per CDR3 protein. The table shows 200,000 to 300,000 distinct CDR3 sequences, with about 12% occurring only once. The source material was PBMCs from the stem cell graft donor, sampled from the stem cell graft. Every receptor here comes from a human donor who donated a stem cell graft to a child with acute lymphoblastic leukemia.

This clonotype was observed many times. This chain connects TRBV11-2 to TRBJ2-1, with 12 nucleotides matching TRBD2. The CDR3 spans 20 residues. From germline, CDR1 is SGHAT and CDR2 FQNNGV. V gave up 3 bases and J gave up 0 bases; unmatched junction bases: 12. The CDR3 sequence is CASSLTVGLAGRSSYNEQFF. The CDR3 DNA follows: TGTGCCAGCAGCTTGACTGTTGGACTAGCGGGGCGGAGCTCCTACAATGAGCAGTTCTTC. Based on the CDR3 plus reference TRBV11-2 and TRBJ2-1, the full variable domain is EAGVAQSPRYKIIEKRQSVAFWCNPISGHATLYWYQQILGQGPKLLIQFQNNGVVDDSQLPKDRFSAERLKGVDSTLKIQPAKLEDSAVYLCASSLTVGLAGRSSYNEQFFGPGTRLTVL.

This clonotype was observed a few times. The chain employs TRBV29-1 and TRBJ2-5; 13 nucleotides align to TRBD2. The ends lost 1 base at V and 4 bases at J; junction bases unmatched: 12. This CDR3 spans 18 amino acids. CDR1 SQVTM and CDR2 ANQGSEA come from the germline V gene. The CDR3 coding sequence is TGCAGCGTTGAAGCACTAGCGGGAGGGCAAGGGGGAGGAGAGACCCAGTACTTC. Residues: CSVEALAGGQGGGETQYF.

Many counts were recorded for this clonotype. The chain is built from TRBV5-1 and TRBJ1-5; D remains ambiguous. Germline V gene data show CDR1 as SGHRS and CDR2 as YFSETQ. This CDR3 comprises 13 residues. V lost 0 bases and J lost 0, with 1 base in between. The chain's CDR3 is CASSLDSNQPQHF. The CDR3 DNA reads TGCGCCAGCAGCTTGGATAGCAATCAGCCCCAGCATTTT.

This clonotype has at least ten counts. The chain has TRBV25-1 and TRBJ1-1; no definite D call. There are 11 residues in the CDR3. V dropped 4 bases and J dropped 7 bases, with 7 bases sitting between them. Germline values: CDR1 MGHDK, CDR2 SYGVNS. CDR3 sequence: CASSGGFEAFF. CDR3 nucleotide sequence: TGTGCCAGCAGTGGGGGATTTGAAGCTTTCTTT.

The table lists this clonotype with many counts. Here the CDR3 reads CASSQPGRNTEAFF. For the CDR3, the DNA is TGTGCCAGCAGCCAGCCGGGCCGGAACACTGAAGCTTTCTTT. The genes are TRBV14 and TRBJ1-1; D uncertain. The germline V and J ends were trimmed by 3 bases and 1 base, with 9 bases remaining between them. Germline-derived CDR1 and CDR2 are SGHDN and FVKESK. This CDR3 contains 14 residues.

Concerning this clonotype itself: This may be a read error: a much more frequent sequence differs by one nucleotide. V gene TRBV5-1 combines with J gene TRBJ1-1; 8 bases map to TRBD1. The CDR3 is 15 amino acids. Germline V gene sequence: CDR1 SGHRS, CDR2 YFSETQ. The V and J ends lost 3 bases and 4 bases, in that order; junction bases with no gene match: 8. In nucleotides, the CDR3 is TGCGCCAGCAGCTACTTCGAGACAGGGGCCACTGAAGCTTTCTTT. Protein: CASSYFETGATEAFF.

This chain joins TRBV20-1 and TRBJ2-2, with D tentatively TRBD2 (6 bases). The CDR3 consists of 17 residues. Germline V lookup: CDR1 DFQATT, CDR2 SNEGSKA (reference sequence). V lost 3 bases and J 0 bases, leaving 17 bases between the germline ends. The CDR3 DNA is TGCAGTGCTAGTAGGGACTTAAGATTTACGAACACCGGGGAGCTGTTTTTT. Protein product: CSASRDLRFTNTGELFF.

This clonotype was seen a few times. J is TRBJ1-5 and V is TRBV30, with unresolved D. Trimming took off 2 bases at V and 3 bases at J, with 8 bases between the two ends. The germline V gene encodes CDR1 GTSNPN and CDR2 SVGIG (reference sequence). The CDR3 length is 13 residues. The CDR3 DNA reads as TGTGCCTGGAGTTTAGGTACCAATCAGCCCCAGCATTTT. This gives the protein CAWSLGTNQPQHF.

The table lists this clonotype with a few counts. A much larger clone differs by one base, so this may be a read error. This chain uses TRBV20-1 with TRBJ2-3, with D perhaps matching TRBD2 (5 bases). Trimming stripped 6 bases from V and 1 base from J, with 17 bases between. This CDR3 has 15 amino acids. CDR1 and CDR2 (germline): DFQATT, SNEGSKA (reference sequence). The CDR3 DNA follows: TGCAGTGCAATAGGGAGAGTGTCTGGCACAGATACGCAGTATTTT. Translating it yields CSAIGRVSGTDTQYF.

This clonotype was observed many times. J is TRBJ2-5 and V is TRBV11-2; D is uncertain. The V gene lost 6 bases and the J gene lost 5 bases, with 19 bases spanning the gap. Germline assignment: CDR1 SGHAT and CDR2 FQNNGV. The CDR3 length is 15 residues. The CDR3 nucleotides are TGTGCCAGCAGTCCCTCAAAAAGCGCCGCGGAGACCCAGTACTTC. Encoded protein: CASSPSKSAAETQYF.

V usage is TRBV20-1 and J usage is TRBJ2-1; D tentatively fits TRBD1 or TRBD2 (6 bases each). Trimming shortened V by 0 bases and J by 7 bases, and 13 bases separated the two germline ends. The CDR3 sequence is 14 residues long. Germline V lookup: CDR1 DFQATT, CDR2 SNEGSKA (reference sequence). The CDR3 DNA reads as TGCAGTGCTAGAGATTGGGGGGACACTAATGAGCAGTTCTTC. It translates to CSARDWGDTNEQFF.

The sample holds many counts of this clonotype. This chain joins TRBV7-2 and TRBJ1-1; 7 bases line up with TRBD1. This CDR3 comprises 14 residues. V lost 4 bases, J lost 4 bases, and 6 bases stayed unmatched. Germline V gene sequence: CDR1 SGHTA, CDR2 FQGNSA. The CDR3: CASSSQKGATEAFF. The CDR3 DNA follows: TGTGCCAGCAGCTCGCAAAAGGGGGCCACTGAAGCTTTCTTT.

In its sample, this clonotype was seen many times. The V and J genes are TRBV12-3 or TRBV12-4 and TRBJ2-3; 9 positions match TRBD2. The V and J ends lost 6 bases and 4 bases, in that order; junction bases with no gene match: 8. CDR3 length: 15 amino acids. The chain's CDR3 is CASRWTSDRADTQYF. CDR3 sequence (DNA): TGTGCCAGCAGGTGGACTAGCGATCGTGCAGATACGCAGTATTTT.

This clonotype was observed many times. V is TRBV20-1 and J is TRBJ2-7; D tentatively fits TRBD1 or TRBD2 (5 bases each). Germline V lookup: CDR1 DFQATT, CDR2 SNEGSKA (reference sequence). The CDR3 spans 13 residues. V was trimmed by 3 bases and J by 3 bases, leaving 12 bases between them. CDR3: CSASKSGSYEQYF. The CDR3 DNA reads TGCAGTGCTAGCAAATCAGGGAGCTACGAGCAGTACTTC.

This clonotype showed up many times. V is TRBV6-1 and J is TRBJ2-7; 11 positions agree with TRBD2. This CDR3 has 18 amino acids. The germline V gene has CDR1 MNHNS and CDR2 SASEGT. V lost 6 bases and J lost 0; bases outside the gene matches: 13. CDR3: CASRTGTSGAPFSYEQYF. CDR3 DNA: TGTGCCAGCAGGACCGGGACTAGCGGTGCCCCTTTCTCCTACGAGCAGTACTTC.

The chain uses TRBV14 and TRBJ1-1; no definite D call. Between the trimmed V and J ends, which lost 10 bases and 7 bases, there was a span of 13 bases. Germline V gene sequence: CDR1 SGHDN, CDR2 FVKESK. CDR3 length: 11 amino acids. For the CDR3, the DNA is TGTGCCATCGATGGGGTGAGTGAAGCTTTCTTT. The encoded protein is CAIDGVSEAFF.

This clonotype was detected many times. The V and J genes are TRBV5-1 and TRBJ2-5; D uncertain. The CDR3 contains 14 residues. V gave up 0 bases and J gave up 2 bases, with 8 bases separating them. Germline loops: CDR1 SGHRS, CDR2 YFSETQ. The CDR3 is CASSLVSKQETQYF. DNA of the CDR3: TGCGCCAGCAGCTTGGTCAGCAAACAAGAGACCCAGTACTTC.

This clonotype was seen a handful of times. The chain carries TRBV9 and TRBJ2-2, with D unclear. There are 15 residues in the CDR3. Germline V gives CDR1 SGDLS, CDR2 YYNGEE. Trimming left V 1 base short and J 6 bases short, with 13 bases between. The CDR3 loop reads CASSVRSVDAGELFF. The CDR3 DNA reads TGTGCCAGCAGCGTACGCTCTGTTGACGCCGGGGAGCTGTTTTTT.

This clonotype was counted ten times or more. The chain links TRBV7-9 to TRBJ2-6, with D tentatively TRBD2 (6 bases). CDR3 length: 15 residues. Germline V CDR1 and CDR2: SEHNR, FQNEAQ (reference sequence). V shed 10 bases and J shed 4 bases, with 17 bases lying between them. CDR3: CATQVQEGGANVLTF. The CDR3 DNA is TGTGCCACTCAAGTTCAGGAGGGAGGGGCCAACGTCCTGACTTTC.

This clonotype was seen at least ten times. The chain joins TRBV13 to TRBJ2-7; 9 bases agree with TRBD1. The CDR3 totals 15 residues. Unmatched junction bases numbered 7, after V lost 4 bases and J lost 3 bases. Germline CDR1 PRHDT, CDR2 FYEKMQ (reference sequence). The CDR3 DNA reads TGTGCCAGCAGCTACGGGGACAGGGACTTCTACGAGCAGTACTTC. It specifies CASSYGDRDFYEQYF.

This clonotype appeared many times. The chain is built from TRBV5-6 and TRBJ2-3; possible D gene TRBD1, 6 bases. Germline V gene sequence: CDR1 SGHDT, CDR2 YYEEEE. Between the trimmed V and J ends, which lost 5 bases and 8 bases, there was a span of 12 bases. CDR3 size: 12 residues. The CDR3 DNA sequence: TGTGCCAGCAGTCGGGACATTTCTACGCAGTATTTT. Amino acids: CASSRDISTQYF.

Many counts were recorded for this clonotype. The V call is TRBV10-3, the J call TRBJ1-6; D is possibly TRBD1 (5 bases). The germline CDR1 and CDR2 sequences are ENHRY and SYGVKD. The CDR3 extends over 13 amino acids. V was trimmed by 6 bases and J by 9 bases, leaving 12 bases between them. This chain's CDR3 is CAISHRDASPLHF. DNA for the CDR3: TGTGCCATCAGCCACCGGGACGCTTCACCCCTCCACTTT.

This clonotype was observed at least ten times. The chain uses TRBV5-1 and TRBJ2-2; 8 bases line up with TRBD1. CDR3 length equals 16 residues. Trimming cost V 0 bases and J 4 bases; bases outside gene matches: 5. Germline values: CDR1 SGHRS, CDR2 YFSETQ. DNA for the CDR3: TGCGCCAGCAGCTTGGTTCCAGGGGGCAGCACCGGGGAGCTGTTTTTT. This gives the protein CASSLVPGGSTGELFF.

Comments on this clonotype: This sequence may be a read error, since a much larger clone differs from it by one base. The chain uses TRBV20-1 and TRBJ2-5; 11 bases agree with TRBD1. The CDR3 runs to 15 residues. Germline loops: CDR1 DFQATT, CDR2 SNEGSKA (reference sequence). The CDR3: CGARGGTGGRETQYF. CDR3 DNA: TGCGGTGCTAGAGGAGGGACAGGGGGACGAGAGACCCAGTACTTC.

This clonotype was recorded at least ten times. This sequence joins TRBV12-3 or TRBV12-4 and TRBJ1-2; D not certain. Trimming left V 6 bases short and J 8 bases short, with 13 bases between. This CDR3 has 12 amino acids. CDR3 sequence (DNA): TGTGCCAGCAGCCTTCATATCCTCGGCTACACCTTC. It encodes CASSLHILGYTF.

The rearrangement joins TRBV12-3 or TRBV12-4 to TRBJ2-5, with D hard to call. This CDR3 contains 13 residues. V lost 3 bases, J lost 1 base, and 6 bases lay in between. The CDR3 loop reads CASSLWSQETQYF. CDR3 in DNA: TGTGCCAGCAGTTTGTGGTCCCAAGAGACCCAGTACTTC.